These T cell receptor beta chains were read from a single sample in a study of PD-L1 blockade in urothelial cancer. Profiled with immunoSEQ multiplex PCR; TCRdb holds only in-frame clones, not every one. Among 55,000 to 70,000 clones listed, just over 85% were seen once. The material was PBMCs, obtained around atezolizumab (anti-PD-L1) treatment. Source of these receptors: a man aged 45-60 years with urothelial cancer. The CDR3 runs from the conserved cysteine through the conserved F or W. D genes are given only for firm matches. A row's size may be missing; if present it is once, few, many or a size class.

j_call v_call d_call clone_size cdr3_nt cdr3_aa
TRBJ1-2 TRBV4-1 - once TGCGCCAGCAGCCAGGGACCTCCGGGAGGGGGCTATGGCTACACCTTC CASSQGPPGGGYGYTF
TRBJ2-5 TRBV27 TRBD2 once TGTGCCAGCAGTTTTAGCGGGAGGAGGGAGACCCAGTACTTC CASSFSGRRETQYF
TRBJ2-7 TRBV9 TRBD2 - TGTGCCAGCAGCGGTACGGGGGGATCGGCCTACGAGCAGTACTTC CASSGTGGSAYEQYF
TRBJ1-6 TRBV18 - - TGTGCCAGCTCACCACGGCACGTCCTTAATTCACCCCTCCACTTT CASSPRHVLNSPLHF
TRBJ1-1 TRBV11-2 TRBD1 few TGTGCCAGCAGCCCGAAGTCGGACAGGGACTTCTCTGGGAACACTGAAGCTTTCTTT CASSPKSDRDFSGNTEAFF
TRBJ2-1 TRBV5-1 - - TGCGCCAGCTACTCAGCCCCGGGGGGCTTAAGGGGGGAGCAGTTCTTC CASYSAPGGLRGEQFF
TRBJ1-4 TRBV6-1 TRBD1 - TGTGCCAGCAAGAGGACAGGGGCAGCTGAAAAACTGTTTTTT CASKRTGAAEKLFF
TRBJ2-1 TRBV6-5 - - TGTGCCAGCAGTTACCAGCAGGTGCAGTTCTTC CASSYQQVQFF
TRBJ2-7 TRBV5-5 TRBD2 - TGTGCCAGCAGCTTGAGGGGGACTAGCGGGAGGTTCTACGAGCAGTACTTC CASSLRGTSGRFYEQYF
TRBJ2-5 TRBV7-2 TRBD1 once TGTGCCAGCAGCGGGGGACAGGAAGAGACCCAGTACTTC CASSGGQEETQYF
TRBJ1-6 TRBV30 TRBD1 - TGTGCCTGGAGTGTGAAGGGGGCGCGCAATTCACCCCTCCACTTT CAWSVKGARNSPLHF